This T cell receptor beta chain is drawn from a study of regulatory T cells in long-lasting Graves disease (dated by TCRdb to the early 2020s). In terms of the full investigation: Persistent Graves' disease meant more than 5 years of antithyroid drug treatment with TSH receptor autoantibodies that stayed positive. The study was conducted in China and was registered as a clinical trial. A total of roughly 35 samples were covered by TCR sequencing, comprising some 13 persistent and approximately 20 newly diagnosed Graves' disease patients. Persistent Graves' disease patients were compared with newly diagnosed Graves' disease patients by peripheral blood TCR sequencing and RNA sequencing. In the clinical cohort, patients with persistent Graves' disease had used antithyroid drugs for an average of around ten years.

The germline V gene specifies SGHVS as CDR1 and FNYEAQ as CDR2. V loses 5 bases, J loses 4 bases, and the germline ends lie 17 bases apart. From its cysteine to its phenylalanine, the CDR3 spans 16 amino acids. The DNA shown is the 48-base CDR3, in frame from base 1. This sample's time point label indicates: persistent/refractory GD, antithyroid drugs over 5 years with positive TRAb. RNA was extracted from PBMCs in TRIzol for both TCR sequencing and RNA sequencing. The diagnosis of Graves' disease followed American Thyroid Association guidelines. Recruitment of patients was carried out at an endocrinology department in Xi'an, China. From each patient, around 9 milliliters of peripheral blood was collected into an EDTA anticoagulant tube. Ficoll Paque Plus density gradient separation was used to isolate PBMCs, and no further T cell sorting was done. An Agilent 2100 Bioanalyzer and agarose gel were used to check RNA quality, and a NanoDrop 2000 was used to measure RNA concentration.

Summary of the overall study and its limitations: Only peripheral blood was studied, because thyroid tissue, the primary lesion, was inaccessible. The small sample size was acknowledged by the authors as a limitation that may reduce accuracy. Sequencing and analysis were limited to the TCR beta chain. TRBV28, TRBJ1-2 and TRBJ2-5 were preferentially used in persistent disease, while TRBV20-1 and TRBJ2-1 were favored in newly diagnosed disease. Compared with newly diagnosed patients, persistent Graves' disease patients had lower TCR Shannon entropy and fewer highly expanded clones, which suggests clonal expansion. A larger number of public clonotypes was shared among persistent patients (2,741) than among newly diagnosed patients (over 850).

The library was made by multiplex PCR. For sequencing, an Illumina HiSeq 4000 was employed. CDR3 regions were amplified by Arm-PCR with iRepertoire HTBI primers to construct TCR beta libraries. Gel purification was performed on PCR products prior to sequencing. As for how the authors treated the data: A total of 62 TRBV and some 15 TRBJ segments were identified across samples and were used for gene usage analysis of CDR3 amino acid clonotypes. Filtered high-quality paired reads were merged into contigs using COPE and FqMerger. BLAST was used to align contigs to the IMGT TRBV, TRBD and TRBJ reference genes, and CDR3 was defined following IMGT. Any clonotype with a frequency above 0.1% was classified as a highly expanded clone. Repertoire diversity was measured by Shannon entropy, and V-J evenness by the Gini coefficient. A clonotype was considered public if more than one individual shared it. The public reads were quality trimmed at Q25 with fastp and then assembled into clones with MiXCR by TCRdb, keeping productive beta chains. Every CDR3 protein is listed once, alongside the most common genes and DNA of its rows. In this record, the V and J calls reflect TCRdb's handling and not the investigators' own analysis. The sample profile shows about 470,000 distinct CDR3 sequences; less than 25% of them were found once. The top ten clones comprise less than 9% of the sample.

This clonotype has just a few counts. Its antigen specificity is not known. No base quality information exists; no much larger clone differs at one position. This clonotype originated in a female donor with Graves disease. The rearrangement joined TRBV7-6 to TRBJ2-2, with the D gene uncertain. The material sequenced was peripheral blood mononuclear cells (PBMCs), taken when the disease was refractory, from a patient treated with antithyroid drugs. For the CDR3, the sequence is CASSLSTGSVTGELFF. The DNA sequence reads TGTGCCAGCAGCCTCTCGACTGGCTCCGTCACCGGGGAGCTGTTTTTT.